What follows are 6 T cell receptor beta chains derived from one specimen sequenced in a study of beta chain features in type 1 diabetes (dated by TCRdb to 2016 to 2019). The research as a whole found: In all four CD4+ subsets, TCRB CDR3 length was moderately but significantly shorter in type 1 diabetes patients.

What these receptors recognize is not known. Libraries came from the immunoSEQ multiplex PCR assay. The High Capacity cDNA Reverse Transcription Kit was used to reverse transcribe all of the isolated RNA, meaning that expressed TCRB transcripts were what got sequenced. TCRdb retrieved this table from immuneACCESS and kept in-frame rearrangements only. Not all clones are present; in checked studies, unresolved V genes account for under half, and no reason is known for the remainder. This sample has more than 550,000 clones in its table, and about an eighth of those were observed once. The ten largest clones add up to approximately 0.042% of the sample. The material sequenced was naive CD4+ T cells from blood. This sample's cell subset or site label indicates: true naive CD4+ T cells. The receptors originated from a man aged 18 to 29 with type 1 diabetes.

The chain has TRBV7-2 and TRBJ2-7; D uncertain. The V end lost 6 bases, the J end lost 5 bases, and 8 bases lay between the germline ends. The CDR3 spans 11 residues. The germline gives CDR1 SGHTA, CDR2 FQGNSA. The CDR3 is CASSWRHEQYF. The CDR3 nucleotides read TGTGCCAGCAGTTGGAGACACGAGCAGTACTTC. Drawing the rest from reference TRBV7-2 and TRBJ2-7, the complete variable domain is GAGVSQSPSNKVTEKGKDVELRCDPISGHTALYWYRQSLGQGLEFLIYFQGNSAPDKSGLPSDRFSAERTGGSVSTLTIQRTQQEDSAVYLCASSWRHEQYFGPGTRLTVT.

The CDR3 region is CASSPTGFNSPLHF. The CDR3, as DNA: TGTGCCAGCTCACCAACAGGGTTTAATTCACCCCTCCACTTT. V gene TRBV18 combines with J gene TRBJ1-6; possible D gene TRBD1, 6 bases. V was trimmed by 2 bases and J by 6 bases, leaving 8 bases between them. This CDR3 is 14 amino acids long. The germline V gene has CDR1 KGHSH and CDR2 LQKENI.

The sample holds a few counts of this clone. The chain joins TRBV7-9 to TRBJ1-2, with 9 bases identical to TRBD1. Germline values: CDR1 SEHNR, CDR2 FQNEAQ (reference sequence). V was pared by 5 bases and J by 2 bases, with 3 bases of the junction left unmatched. This CDR3 region has 14 residues. The CDR3 loop reads CASSPGQGNYGYTF. The CDR3 region has the DNA TGTGCCAGCAGCCCGGGACAGGGAAACTATGGCTACACCTTC.

CDR3: CASSYAGGSYNEQFF. CDR3 nucleotide sequence: TGTGCCAGCAGTTACGCGGGAGGGTCCTACAATGAGCAGTTCTTC. The V call is TRBV6-5, the J call TRBJ2-1; the match to TRBD2 covers 9 bases. The trim removed 2 bases at V and 1 base at J, leaving 0 bases unmatched. This CDR3 comprises 15 residues. CDR1 and CDR2 from the germline V gene are MNHEY and SVGAGI.

This clone was seen a few times. The V gene is TRBV4-2, the J gene TRBJ2-1; 12 bases fit TRBD2. Trimming at V came to 4 bases and at J to 8 bases, leaving 6 bases not matched to a gene. CDR1 and CDR2 (germline): LGHNA, YNFKEQ. The CDR3 runs to 15 residues. Written as DNA, the CDR3 is TGTGCCAGCAGCCCGACTAGCGGGGGTCAGCATGAGCAGTTCTTC. Amino acids: CASSPTSGGQHEQFF.

This rearrangement joins TRBV18 to TRBJ2-7; D may be TRBD1 or TRBD2 (5 bases each). From germline, CDR1 is KGHSH and CDR2 LQKENI. Trimming pared 1 base from V and 0 bases from J, leaving 16 bases between. The CDR3 consists of 17 residues. This CDR3 is CASSPLTGARASYEQYF. In DNA, the CDR3 is TGTGCCAGCTCACCACTGACCGGGGCTCGGGCCTCCTACGAGCAGTACTTC.